This T cell receptor (beta chain) was profiled in a study of cytomegalovirus exposure and HLA in healthy donors. General study findings and limits: Overall, about 160 TCR beta chains were annotated as cytomegalovirus-associated. Later on, analysis showed that most CMV-associated TCR beta chains appeared to be HLA-restricted.

Primers included in the PCR were 60 Vbeta and 13 Jbeta primers. TCRdb keeps only in-frame clones here, not all; method: immunoSEQ multiplex PCR. This table has around 70,000 clones, around three quarters appearing once. The CDR3 spans 15 residues. Germline CDR1 and CDR2: GTSNPN and SVGIG (reference sequence). With 2 bases clipped from V and 3 bases from J, the junction kept 6 bases outside the gene matches. Points on this clone: Its antigen is still unknown.

The clonotype comes from a male donor in good health and CMV-seropositive. The J gene is TRBJ2-2, the V gene TRBV30; 7 bases line up with TRBD2. Sequencing was performed on PBMCs. CDR3 DNA sequence: TGTGCCTGGAGTTGGGCGGGAGCTCACACCGGGGAGCTGTTTTTT. This translates into CAWSWAGAHTGELFF.